The count of the clone carrying this T cell receptor (beta chain) is one. Germline CDR1 is GTSNPN and CDR2 is SVGIG (reference sequence). The V and J ends lost 0 bases and 7 bases respectively, with 19 bases between them. The CDR3 is made up of 15 amino acids. This sample is part of a study of blood T cell repertoires in COVID-19. Study context: COVID-19 samples collected from the United States, Italy and Spain covered acute and convalescent phases. PBMCs, B-cell-depleted T cells, or T cells provided the cDNA or gDNA that made up the material.

Source study methods: Reference gene primer amplification gave nucleated cell count estimates. Here immunoSEQ multiplex PCR was the method, and the copy in TCRdb shows in-frame clones only, minus some. V and J calls and clone size come straight from that table; D and trimming were deduced from the DNA. The repertoire holds approximately 46,000 clones, with roughly 73% as singletons. The sequence derives from a man older than 75 with acute or convalescent COVID-19. The chain is built from TRBV30 and TRBJ2-7, with D tentatively TRBD1 (6 bases). Sequencing input: peripheral blood. CDR3 nucleotide sequence: TGTGCCTGGAGTGTACGGATCAGGGGCAGGGAGGAGCAGTACTTC. Its protein is CAWSVRIRGREEQYF. The complete variable domain, with remaining parts taken from reference TRBV30 and TRBJ2-7, reads SQTIHQWPATLVQPVGSPLSLECTVEGTSNPNLYWYRQAAGRGLQLLFYSVGIGQISSEVPQNLSASRPQDRQFILSSKKLLLSDSGFYLCAWSVRIRGREEQYFGPGTRLTVT.